Listed below are T cell receptor beta chains from one sample, sequenced in a study of blood T cells in healthy people across ages. One entry per CDR3 protein results from TCRdb running MiXCR on the 5' RACE reads. The sample lists fewer than 900,000 distinct CDR3 sequences; about 52% were seen once. The sequenced sample was blood. Receptors originate from a woman aged 55-75 years in good health. CDR3s leave out the opening cysteine and the closing phenylalanine or tryptophan.

TRBV12-3/TRBV12-4 ASSGRRTVNTEAF
TRBV20-1 SAKQGTNYGYT
TRBV12-3/TRBV12-4 ASSLRQLNQPQH
TRBV4-3 ASSQIQGNPYEQY
TRBV11-2 ASSPGPGNDEQF
TRBV7-2 ASSQGQLYNEQF
TRBV19 ASSIDGEGVYEQY
TRBV6-2/TRBV6-3 ASSYSVGTQY
TRBV7-2 ASSPPRGTGSYEQY
TRBV5-1 ASSFGDRGLRANVLT
TRBV4-2 ASSQDRGSNEKLF
TRBV4-3 ASSQTLAGAYNEQY
TRBV12-3/TRBV12-4 ASSFVGGRADTQY
TRBV12-3/TRBV12-4 ASSFSLAVSYNEQF
TRBV7-2 AGRIDGSPLH